A selection of T cell receptor beta chains follows, all from one sample in a study of blood T cells in healthy people across ages. MiXCR was run by TCRdb on the 5' RACE reads, yielding one entry per CDR3 protein. The sample carries about 670,000 distinct CDR3 sequences, 45% to 60% recorded once. The sequencing input was blood. Source of these receptors: a woman aged 80 or over in good health. The CDR3 runs from the conserved cysteine through the conserved F or W. Each record gives: CDR3 DNA, CDR3 protein, D gene, J gene, clone size, V gene. The D gene is left open where the match is weak. Clone size is stated in some rows and not others, as once, few, many or a class when expanded.

TGTGCCAGCAGCTCCACCCCGCGCCAGAGCTCCTACAATGAGCAGTTCTTC CASSSTPRQSSYNEQFF NA TRBJ2-1 many TRBV7-3
TGTGCCAGTGGGGATTATGGGGGACTCACAGATACGCAGTATTTT CASGDYGGLTDTQYF NA TRBJ2-3 many TRBV27
TGTGCCAGCAGTGACCAGGGACGAACAACTAATGAAAAACTGTTTTTT CASSDQGRTTNEKLFF NA TRBJ1-4 few TRBV2
TGTGCCAGCAGTTTACCCGGGGAAGAGCAGTACTTC CASSLPGEEQYF NA TRBJ2-7 many TRBV28
TGTGCCAGCAGCTTATTGGGGGGTCTCTCCTACAATGAGCAGTTCTTC CASSLLGGLSYNEQFF NA TRBJ2-1 many TRBV7-2
TGTGCCAGCACCTTGGGAGAGAACACCGGGGAGCTGTTTTTT CASTLGENTGELFF NA TRBJ2-2 NA TRBV12-3/TRBV12-4
TGTGCCACCAGCAGAGATCTCCAGTCCGGGCAGTACTTC CATSRDLQSGQYF NA TRBJ2-4 NA TRBV15
TGTGCCAGCAGTGAAAGGACAGGGATGACCTACGAGCAGTACTTC CASSERTGMTYEQYF TRBD1 TRBJ2-7 NA TRBV2
TGTGCCAGCAGACCTACTAGCGGGGTTGACGAGCAGTTCTTC CASRPTSGVDEQFF TRBD2 TRBJ2-1 many TRBV2
TGCAGTGCTAGTACGCCCGGACAGGCAAAATACGAGCAGTACTTC CSASTPGQAKYEQYF TRBD1 TRBJ2-7 NA TRBV20-1
TGTGCCAGCAGCCTGAAACAGGGTGGGCCCTACGAGCAGTACTTC CASSLKQGGPYEQYF NA TRBJ2-7 NA TRBV9
TGCAGTGCTAGAGACCAGACAGGGACTCAGCCCCAGCATTTT CSARDQTGTQPQHF TRBD1 TRBJ1-5 NA TRBV20-1
TGCGCCAGCAGCCGTTACGGGTCAGCGGGAGGCACTGCTAACTATGGCTACACCTTC CASSRYGSAGGTANYGYTF NA TRBJ1-2 NA TRBV5-1
TGTGCCAGCGAGTTCGGCTCCTACAATGAGCAGTTCTTC CASEFGSYNEQFF NA TRBJ2-1 NA TRBV6-1
TGCAGCGTTGAAGATTTGGAGGCACCGCTTTCCCTCTACACCTTC CSVEDLEAPLSLYTF NA TRBJ1-2 NA TRBV29-1
TGTGCCAGCACTGGGGTTGAGTCACCCTTCCACTTT CASTGVESPFHF NA TRBJ1-6 NA TRBV6-6
TGTGCCAGCAGCCAAGACAGAGTTCTTTCCTACGAGCAGTACTTC CASSQDRVLSYEQYF NA TRBJ2-7 many TRBV11-2
TGCGCCAGCAGCTTGCTGGGACAGCCAAATGAAAAACTGTTTTTT CASSLLGQPNEKLFF TRBD1 TRBJ1-4 NA TRBV5-1
TGTGCCAGCAGGAAGCGGGCTGCTAGCACAGATACGCAGTATTTT CASRKRAASTDTQYF NA TRBJ2-3 many TRBV12-3/TRBV12-4
TGTGCCATCAGTGAATCTGTGGGGATGGGCGGGGAGCTGTTTTTT CAISESVGMGGELFF NA TRBJ2-2 few TRBV10-3
TGCAGTGCTGGAGAGTCAGGGGTAGATACGCAGTATTTT CSAGESGVDTQYF NA TRBJ2-3 few TRBV20-1
TGTGCCATCAGTGAGTCACCAGCAAATAATTCACCCCTCCACTTT CAISESPANNSPLHF NA TRBJ1-6 NA TRBV10-3
TGTGCCAGCAGTTTAATTTCGGGGACGGGATCCCCAAATGAGCAGTTCTTC CASSLISGTGSPNEQFF NA TRBJ2-1 many TRBV12-3/TRBV12-4
TGCAGCCGAGGCATAGACGGCGCAACTAATGAAAAACTGTTTTTT CSRGIDGATNEKLFF NA TRBJ1-4 NA TRBV29-1
TGTGCCACCGTCCCACGGGGTTTAGGCAATGAGCAGTTCTTC CATVPRGLGNEQFF NA TRBJ2-1 many TRBV6-5
TGCAGCCTAGCGGGGAGTGCTTACGAGCAGTACTTC CSLAGSAYEQYF TRBD2 TRBJ2-7 NA TRBV20-1
TGTGCCAGCAGCTTAACGTTGTCTGTGCGTCTCAATGAGCAGTTCTTC CASSLTLSVRLNEQFF NA TRBJ2-1 many TRBV7-3
TGTGCCAGCAGCTTAGTTAGCGGGGCCAAAAACATTCAGTACTTC CASSLVSGAKNIQYF TRBD2 TRBJ2-4 once TRBV7-8
TGCAGTGCTCCACCCCGGGTCACAGATACGCAGTATTTT CSAPPRVTDTQYF NA TRBJ2-3 few TRBV20-1
TGCAGTGCTAGAGGGGACGTTACCTACGAGCAGTACTTC CSARGDVTYEQYF NA TRBJ2-7 NA TRBV20-1
TGTGCCAGCAGCGTAGTAGGGACATCGAACACCGGGGAGCTGTTTTTT CASSVVGTSNTGELFF NA TRBJ2-2 many TRBV9
TGCAGCGTTGAAGGTTGGGAGACCCAGTACTTC CSVEGWETQYF NA TRBJ2-5 many TRBV29-1
TGTGCCAGCGGCCGGAGTTACAGGGGTGGTGACTATGGCTACACCTTC CASGRSYRGGDYGYTF TRBD1 TRBJ1-2 few TRBV10-3
TGCGCCAGCAAAGGTCAGGGGGATTCACCCCCCCACTTT CASKGQGDSPPHF TRBD1 TRBJ1-6 NA TRBV5-1
TGCAGCGCAGGGACAGGGAACAAAAACATTCAGTACTTC CSAGTGNKNIQYF TRBD1 TRBJ2-4 NA TRBV29-1
TGTGCCAGCAGCGCCACCACAGGGCCGTCGCAAGGCTACACCTTC CASSATTGPSQGYTF NA TRBJ1-2 many TRBV9
TGTGCCAGCAGTGACGACAGGAGCTATGGCTACACCTTC CASSDDRSYGYTF NA TRBJ1-2 many TRBV25-1
TGTGCCAGCAGTGGGACAGGCTCAACTAATGAAAAACTGTTTTTT CASSGTGSTNEKLFF TRBD1 TRBJ1-4 few TRBV12-3/TRBV12-4
TGTGCCAGCAGTCACCGGGACAGTAGCAATCAGCCCCAGCATTTT CASSHRDSSNQPQHF TRBD1 TRBJ1-5 many TRBV12-3/TRBV12-4
TGTGCCAGTGGGGGGGGGAGAGGCACCGGGGAGCTGTTTTTT CASGGGRGTGELFF TRBD2 TRBJ2-2 NA TRBV6-5
TGTGCCAGCCGCCAGGGGTTAAACACCGGGGAGCTGTTTTTT CASRQGLNTGELFF NA TRBJ2-2 NA TRBV7-8
TGTGCCAGCAGTTGGGACGGTAACAATCAGCCCCAGCATTTT CASSWDGNNQPQHF NA TRBJ1-5 many TRBV27
TGCAGTGCTAGCGCGGGGCTCACTTTGGGGGCCAAAAACATTCAGTACTTC CSASAGLTLGAKNIQYF NA TRBJ2-4 NA TRBV20-1
TGTGCCAGCAGTGAACAACTAGCGGGTATAACCTACGAGCAGTACTTC CASSEQLAGITYEQYF TRBD2 TRBJ2-7 NA TRBV2
TGCAGCTCGCAGGGAGGAGAGACCCAGTACTTC CSSQGGETQYF NA TRBJ2-5 many TRBV29-1
TGCGCCAGCAGCTTCTCGGTTGGGCCAGAGACCCAGTACTTC CASSFSVGPETQYF NA TRBJ2-5 few TRBV5-1
TGCAGCGTTGGACAGGCTCCCTACAATGGGCAGTACTTC CSVGQAPYNGQYF NA TRBJ2-5 few TRBV29-1
TGTGCCAGCAGTCCCCCGAGCCCGCCAGAACCCGATACGCAGTATTTT CASSPPSPPEPDTQYF NA TRBJ2-3 NA TRBV12-3/TRBV12-4
TGTGCCAGCAGTATTGGACAGGGCACAGATACGCAGTATTTT CASSIGQGTDTQYF TRBD1 TRBJ2-3 NA TRBV2
TGCGCCAGCAGCCAAGACGGGGCCCAGCATTTT CASSQDGAQHF NA TRBJ1-5 once TRBV4-1